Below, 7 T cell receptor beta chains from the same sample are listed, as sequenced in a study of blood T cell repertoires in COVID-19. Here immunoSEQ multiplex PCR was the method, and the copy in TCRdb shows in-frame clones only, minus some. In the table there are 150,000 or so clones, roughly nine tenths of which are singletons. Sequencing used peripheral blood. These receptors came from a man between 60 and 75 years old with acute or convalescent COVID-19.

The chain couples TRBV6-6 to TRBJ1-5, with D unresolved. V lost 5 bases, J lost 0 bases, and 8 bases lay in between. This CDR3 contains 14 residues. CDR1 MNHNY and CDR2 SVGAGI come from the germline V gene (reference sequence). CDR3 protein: CASSGANSNQPQHF. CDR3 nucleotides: TGTGCCAGCAGTGGAGCGAATAGCAATCAGCCCCAGCATTTT.

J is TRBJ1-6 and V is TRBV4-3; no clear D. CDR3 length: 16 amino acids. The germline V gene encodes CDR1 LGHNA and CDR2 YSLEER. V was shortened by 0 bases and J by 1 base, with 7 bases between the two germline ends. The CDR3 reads CASSQDRFSYNSPLHF. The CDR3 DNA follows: TGCGCCAGCAGCCAAGACCGGTTTTCCTATAATTCACCCCTCCACTTT.

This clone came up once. CDR3 region: CASSDWTGRVEKLFF. CDR3 DNA sequence: TGTGCCAGCAGTGACTGGACAGGGCGGGTCGAAAAACTGTTTTTT. V usage is TRBV25-1 and J usage is TRBJ1-4; TRBD1 agrees at 8 bases. The CDR3 extends over 15 amino acids. Germline V gene lookup returns CDR1 MGHDK and CDR2 SYGVNS. Losses at the gene ends were 3 bases for V and 8 bases for J; bases not matched to a gene: 8.

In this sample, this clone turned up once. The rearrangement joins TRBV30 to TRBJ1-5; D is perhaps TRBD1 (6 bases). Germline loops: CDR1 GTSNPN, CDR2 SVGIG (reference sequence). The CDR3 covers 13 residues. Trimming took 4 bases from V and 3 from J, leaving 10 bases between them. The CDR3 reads CAWTRGINQPQHF. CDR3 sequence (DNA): TGTGCCTGGACAAGGGGGATCAATCAGCCCCAGCATTTT.

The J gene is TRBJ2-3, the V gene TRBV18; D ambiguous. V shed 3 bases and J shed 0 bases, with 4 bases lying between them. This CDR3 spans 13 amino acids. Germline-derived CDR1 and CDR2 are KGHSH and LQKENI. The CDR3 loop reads CASSPPSTDTQYF. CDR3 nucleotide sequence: TGTGCCAGCTCACCCCCTAGCACAGATACGCAGTATTTT.

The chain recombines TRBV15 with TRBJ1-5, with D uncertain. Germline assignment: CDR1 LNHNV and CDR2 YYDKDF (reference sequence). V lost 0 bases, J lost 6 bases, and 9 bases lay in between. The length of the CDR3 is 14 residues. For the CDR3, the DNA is TGTGCCACCAGCAGAGATCTCGGGAGTCAGCCCCAGCATTTT. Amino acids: CATSRDLGSQPQHF.

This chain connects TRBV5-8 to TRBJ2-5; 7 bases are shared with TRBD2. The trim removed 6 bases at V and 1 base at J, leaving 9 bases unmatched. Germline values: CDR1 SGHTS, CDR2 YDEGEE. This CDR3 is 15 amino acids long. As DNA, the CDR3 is TGTGCCAGCATCCCCGGGGGGATCCCCCAAGAGACCCAGTACTTC. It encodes CASIPGGIPQETQYF.